The 26 T cell receptor beta chains below come from one sample, sequenced in a study of T-cell memory formation after mild COVID-19 listed by TCRdb under 2021. The library was generated by 5' RACE. Reads for this sample came from an Illumina NovaSeq 6000. In-frame beta chains were kept once TCRdb had trimmed the public reads at Q25 with fastp and called clones with MiXCR. Rows merge per CDR3 protein into single entries with the most common DNA and genes. This sample comprises a few hundred thousand distinct CDR3 sequences, approximately 15% of them detected only once. The ten largest make up 22% of the sample. Sequencing was done on a sample of PBMCs or a T cell subset sorted from them (not recorded which). The receptors shown here come from a man younger than 30 who had mild COVID-19 (a few samples of this study predate the infection). The sample titles of this study are shuffled in the database, so cell type and time point are left out; the donor was told from shared clones.

The sample holds many counts of this clonotype. The gene calls are TRBV7-8 and TRBJ2-3; 9 bases fit TRBD2. The CDR3 runs 15 residues. Per germline, CDR1 SGHVS and CDR2 FQNEAQ. With 5 bases clipped from V and 1 base from J, the junction kept 4 bases outside the gene matches. The CDR3 coding sequence is TGTGCCAGCAGCCCACCTAGCGGGGGCACAGATACGCAGTATTTT. This codes for CASSPPSGGTDTQYF.

The CDR3 nucleotides read TGTGCCAGCAGTTTATTTGCCCGCCGGACAGGGTTGGACACTGAAGCTTTCTTT. Its translation: CASSLFARRTGLDTEAFF. This sequence joins TRBV28 and TRBJ1-1, with 8 bases identical to TRBD1. The CDR3 sequence is 18 residues long. V lost 1 base and J lost 3; bases outside the gene matches: 13. Germline V gene sequence: CDR1 MDHEN, CDR2 SYDVKM.

V gene TRBV6-1 combines with J gene TRBJ1-2, with 7 bases identical to TRBD1. Germline V gives CDR1 MNHNS, CDR2 SASEGT. The CDR3 extends over 17 amino acids. The trim removed 1 base at V and 4 bases at J, leaving 12 bases unmatched. The CDR3 reads CASSEEVGDTGVYGYTF. The CDR3 bases are TGTGCCAGCAGTGAAGAAGTCGGAGATACAGGGGTCTATGGCTACACCTTC.

The CDR3 DNA follows: TGTGCCAGCAGCTTCCGGACAGGCAAAGGCATTCAGTACTTC. As protein: CASSFRTGKGIQYF. V is TRBV3-1 and J is TRBJ2-4, with TRBD1 matching over 7 bases. J was trimmed by 9 bases and V by 5 bases; bases with no gene match: 10. Looked up from germline, CDR1 is LGHDT and CDR2 is YNNKEL (reference sequence). The CDR3 runs 14 residues.

This clonotype was seen repeatedly, ten times or more. The V gene is TRBV12-3 or TRBV12-4, the J gene TRBJ2-3; the match to TRBD2 covers 8 bases. V gave up 1 base and J gave up 2 bases; unmatched junction bases: 5. The CDR3 has 16 residues. The CDR3: CASSLDIAGSTDTQYF. In DNA, the CDR3 is TGTGCCAGCAGTTTAGATATAGCGGGGTCCACAGATACGCAGTATTTT.

This clonotype appeared many times. V gene TRBV20-1 combines with J gene TRBJ2-5, with D unclear. Per germline, CDR1 DFQATT and CDR2 SNEGSKA (reference sequence). The CDR3 length is 15 residues. V was pared by 3 bases and J by 9 bases, with 23 bases between. The CDR3 spells CSASVSALTPGSQYF. The CDR3, as DNA: TGCAGTGCTAGCGTTTCAGCGCTGACTCCTGGCTCCCAGTACTTC.

This clonotype appeared a few times. V usage is TRBV7-9 and J usage is TRBJ2-2; D assignment may be TRBD1 or TRBD2 (5 bases each). Germline values: CDR1 SEHNR, CDR2 FQNEAQ (reference sequence). The V gene lost 5 bases and the J gene lost 7 bases, with 17 bases spanning the gap. The CDR3 sequence is 15 residues long. The CDR3 region is CASSPGTRQDGELFF. In DNA form, the CDR3 reads TGTGCCAGCAGCCCCGGGACGCGGCAGGACGGGGAGCTGTTTTTT.

This clonotype was found a few times. V and J are TRBV7-2 and TRBJ2-2; TRBD1 is a possible D gene (6 bases). Trimming cost V 5 bases and J 4 bases, with 17 bases left between them. The CDR3 is made up of 16 amino acids. CDR1 and CDR2 (germline): SGHTA, FQGNSA. This CDR3 is CASSPRWWGRTGELFF. The CDR3 coding sequence is TGTGCCAGCAGCCCAAGGTGGTGGGGGCGCACCGGGGAGCTGTTTTTT.

This clonotype was seen ten or more times. The chain joins TRBV5-1 to TRBJ1-1; 10 bases align to TRBD1. The CDR3 length is 13 residues. Trimming removed 4 bases from V and 4 bases from J; junction bases left unmatched: 1. Germline V gene sequence: CDR1 SGHRS, CDR2 YFSETQ. The chain's CDR3 is CASSRDRGTEAFF. The CDR3 bases are TGCGCCAGCAGCCGGGACAGGGGCACTGAAGCTTTCTTT.

The chain employs TRBV6-2 or TRBV6-3 and TRBJ2-5; TRBD2 agrees at 14 bases. After removal of 6 bases from V and 2 bases from J, the junction contained 8 bases not matched to a gene. This CDR3 comprises 17 residues. Per the germline V gene, CDR1 is MNHEY and CDR2 is SVGEGT. In DNA, the CDR3 is TGTGCCAGCAGCCCCGGACTAGCGGGAGGAGGTCAAGAGACCCAGTACTTC. Encoded protein: CASSPGLAGGGQETQYF.

V and J are TRBV9 and TRBJ2-4; the match to TRBD2 covers 10 bases. The CDR3 is 16 amino acids. CDR1 is SGDLS, CDR2 YYNGEE, per germline. V trimming: 1 base; J trimming: 5 bases; junction bases outside the gene matches: 6. CDR3 DNA sequence: TGTGCCAGCAGCGTATTAGCGGGGGGCGTTGAAAACATTCAGTACTTC. It specifies CASSVLAGGVENIQYF.

The gene calls are TRBV29-1 and TRBJ1-6; D is uncertain. The CDR3 sequence is 13 residues long. Trimming took off 8 bases at V and 4 bases at J, with 12 bases between the two ends. Germline CDR1 reads SQVTM; CDR2 reads ANQGSEA. Here the CDR3 DNA reads TGCAGCACTCAGACTGATTATAATTCACCCCTCCACTTT. Its protein is CSTQTDYNSPLHF.

In nucleotides, the CDR3 is TGCAGTGCTACCCCCAGATTCGGCCCGGGGACCTACGAGCAGTACGTC. This sequence encodes CSATPRFGPGTYEQYV. The chain joins TRBV20-1 to TRBJ2-7; D is perhaps TRBD2 (5 bases). Trimming pared 4 bases from V and 2 bases from J, leaving 21 bases between. This CDR3 has 16 residues. CDR1 DFQATT and CDR2 SNEGSKA come from the germline V gene (reference sequence).

The chain joins TRBV5-1 to TRBJ1-1, with D unresolved. The V end was cut by 2 bases, the J end by 3 bases, with 5 bases between. Germline V gene lookup returns CDR1 SGHRS and CDR2 YFSETQ. The CDR3 runs to 12 residues. The CDR3 is CASSFTDTEAFF. The CDR3 region has the DNA TGCGCCAGCAGCTTTACCGACACTGAAGCTTTCTTT.

CDR3 sequence (DNA): TGTGCCAGCAGCCGGGGGGGCCGGGGAGAGACCCAGTACTTC. Protein product: CASSRGGRGETQYF. The chain joins TRBV7-2 to TRBJ2-5; 8 bases agree with TRBD2. V was pared by 5 bases and J by 4 bases, with 6 bases of the junction left unmatched. Germline CDR1 SGHTA, CDR2 FQGNSA. This CDR3 has 14 amino acids.

On this clonotype: One end of the junction is discordant with germline, which a read error may explain. The CDR3, as DNA: TGTGCCACTAGCAAACAGGGGGGGATGAACACTGAAGCTTTCTTT. It is translated as CATSKQGGMNTEAFF. The rearrangement links TRBV15 to TRBJ1-1; 8 nucleotides align to TRBD1. The CDR3 runs to 15 residues. Germline CDR1 reads LNHNV; CDR2 reads YYDKDF (reference sequence).

As DNA, the CDR3 is TGCAGCGTGAAGGGACAGGGTCGGAATGAGCAGTTCTTC. It codes for CSVKGQGRNEQFF. The chain couples TRBV29-1 to TRBJ2-1, with TRBD1 matching over 9 bases. The ends lost 6 bases at V and 7 bases at J; junction bases unmatched: 7. CDR3 length: 13 residues. CDR1 SQVTM and CDR2 ANQGSEA come from the germline V gene.

This clonotype showed up many times. The chain recombines TRBV4-3 with TRBJ2-5; TRBD2 might be the D (6 bases). Germline V gene lookup returns CDR1 LGHNA and CDR2 YSLEER. V lost 0 bases to trimming and J lost 4 bases, with 15 bases between them. The CDR3 length is 16 residues. The CDR3 loop reads CASSQDWRDGRETQYF. The CDR3 coding sequence is TGCGCCAGCAGCCAAGATTGGCGGGACGGGAGAGAGACCCAGTACTTC.

The CDR3 protein is CASSSNNDRIEAFF. The CDR3 DNA follows: TGTGCCAGCAGTTCCAATAACGACAGGATTGAAGCTTTCTTT. The chain combines TRBV6-2 or TRBV6-3 with TRBJ1-1; D is possibly TRBD1 (6 bases). Germline assignment: CDR1 MNHEY and CDR2 SVGEGT. The V end lost 4 bases, the J end lost 7 bases, and 16 bases lay between the germline ends. This CDR3 is built from 14 residues.

This chain uses TRBV6-2 or TRBV6-3 with TRBJ2-7; tentatively, D is TRBD1 (6 bases). The germline V and J ends were trimmed by 6 bases and 3 bases, with 15 bases remaining between them. The CDR3 loop spans 14 amino acids. Germline V gene data show CDR1 as MNHEY and CDR2 as SVGEGT. The CDR3 sequence: CASRGEKDSYEQYF. CDR3 nucleotides: TGTGCCAGCAGGGGGGAGAAGGACAGCTACGAGCAGTACTTC.

V and J are TRBV29-1 and TRBJ2-3; the D call may be TRBD1 or TRBD2 (5 bases each). Germline V gene data show CDR1 as SQVTM and CDR2 as ANQGSEA. The CDR3 contains 13 residues. CDR3 DNA: TGCAGTGAGGGGCTAGCTAGCACAGATACGCAGTATTTT. Translating gives CSEGLASTDTQYF.

The chain recombines TRBV7-2 with TRBJ2-5; D possibly corresponds to TRBD2 (6 bases). This CDR3 is 13 amino acids long. CDR1 and CDR2 (germline): SGHTA, FQGNSA. Trimming took 5 bases from V and 2 from J, leaving 9 bases between them. The CDR3 region has the DNA TGTGCCAGCAGCGGGGAGGTTCAAGAGACCCAGTACTTC. Translating gives CASSGEVQETQYF.

This clonotype was recorded a few times. The CDR3: CASSPDGVYTGELFF. For the CDR3, the DNA is TGTGCCAGCAGCCCGGACGGAGTCTACACCGGGGAGCTGTTTTTT. V and J are TRBV7-2 and TRBJ2-2, with D hard to call. Germline loops: CDR1 SGHTA, CDR2 FQGNSA. The CDR3 is made up of 15 amino acids. Trimming cost V 5 bases and J 3 bases, with 13 bases left between them.

In its sample, this clonotype was seen a few times. The rearrangement joins TRBV7-2 to TRBJ2-5; tentative D call: TRBD2 (5 bases). Germline loops: CDR1 SGHTA, CDR2 FQGNSA. CDR3 length: 15 residues. Trimming stripped 2 bases from V and 3 bases from J, with 13 bases between. CDR3 nucleotides: TGTGCCAGCAGCTTAAATCGCGGGCCGGAAGAGACCCAGTACTTC. Protein sequence: CASSLNRGPEETQYF.

This chain uses TRBV7-2 with TRBJ2-1; 10 nucleotides align to TRBD2. The CDR3 totals 15 residues. Germline lookup yields CDR1 SGHTA and CDR2 FQGNSA. V shed 3 bases and J 7 bases; nucleotides not matched to a gene: 6. The CDR3 loop reads CASSFSGGLWNEQFF. The CDR3 coding sequence is TGTGCCAGCAGCTTTAGCGGGGGGCTATGGAATGAGCAGTTCTTC.

The chain employs TRBV12-3 or TRBV12-4 and TRBJ2-3; 11 bases are a match to TRBD2. J gave up 4 bases and V 6 bases, and 3 bases lay outside the gene matches. This CDR3 comprises 14 residues. The CDR3 spells CASRGTSGSDTQYF. CDR3 nucleotides: TGTGCCAGCAGGGGGACTAGCGGATCAGATACGCAGTATTTT.